The present T cell receptor beta chain was sequenced within a study of STAT5B mutations in CD4+ large granular lymphocyte leukemia. Overall study findings and caveats: Main leukemic clonotypes were patient-specific, but more than 20% appeared at low frequency elsewhere.

Details on this clone: Its antigen is not identified.

The CDR3 covers 15 residues. Trimming at V came to 6 bases and at J to 3 bases, leaving 7 bases not matched to a gene. Germline CDR1 MDHEN, CDR2 SYDVKM. TCRdb's copy holds only in-frame clones and misses some; the assay was immunoSEQ multiplex PCR. This table holds more than 40,000 clones, around 81% found once. The source of this sequence is a human donor in good health. Sequencing input: CD4+ T cells from blood buffy coats. This chain links TRBV28 with TRBJ1-4, with 7 bases matching TRBD1. The CDR3 reads CASRQGVVANEKLFF. The CDR3 nucleotides read TGTGCCAGCAGGCAGGGGGTAGTCGCTAATGAAAAACTGTTTTTT.